This T cell receptor (beta chain) was captured by sequencing in a study of Ad26.COV2.S vaccination and SARS-CoV-2 variants. Noted treatment: around 19 received Ad26.COV2.S at low or high dose, single or two shots; about five received placebo; per-sample allocation not given. Material that was analyzed had been drawn on day 63 after the first vaccine or placebo injection. V was pared by 5 bases and J by 6 bases, with 5 bases of the junction left unmatched. Germline assignment: CDR1 MDHEN and CDR2 SYDVKM. The CDR3 runs to 14 residues. Only in-frame clones appear in the TCRdb table, and some are missing; sequencing was by immunoSEQ multiplex PCR. The data contain some 480,000 clones, approximately 88% of them singletons.

The source of this sequence is a person between 18 and 65 years old who received the Ad26.COV2.S COVID-19 vaccine or a placebo. The specimen comprised peripheral blood, sampled in a trial of Ad26.COV2.S vaccine versus placebo. V and J are TRBV28 and TRBJ2-2; 8 bases align to TRBD1. For the CDR3, the DNA is TGTGCCAGCAGTCCTGGACAGGGTGCCGGGGAGCTGTTTTTT. This gives the protein CASSPGQGAGELFF.